The 18 T cell receptor beta chains given below trace back to one sample, sequenced in a study of blood T cell repertoires in COVID-19. Only in-frame clones appear in the TCRdb table, and some are missing; sequencing was by immunoSEQ multiplex PCR. The sample lists 90,000 to 130,000 clones; about 81% were seen once. Sequenced: peripheral blood. These receptor sequences come from a man aged 65-85 years with acute or convalescent COVID-19.

The rearrangement links TRBV5-6 to TRBJ2-7; D gene ambiguous. Germline loops: CDR1 SGHDT, CDR2 YYEEEE. The CDR3 length is 12 residues. V was pared by 4 bases and J by 9 bases, with 14 bases between. This chain's CDR3 is CASSRPPSGQYF. For the CDR3, the DNA is TGTGCCAGCAGCCGCCCCCCCTCAGGGCAGTACTTC.

In its sample, this clone was seen once. The chain joins TRBV12-5 to TRBJ2-3; the D gene is possibly TRBD2 (5 bases). The germline V gene has CDR1 LGHNT and CDR2 FRNRAP. The CDR3 totals 13 residues. V gave up 1 base and J gave up 6 bases, with 8 bases separating them. CDR3 DNA sequence: TGTGCTAGTGGTTTGGCCTCGGGGGATACGCAGTATTTT. As protein: CASGLASGDTQYF.

The V and J genes are TRBV5-1 and TRBJ1-6, with a weak D call TRBD1 (6 bases). Trimming removed 7 bases from V and 3 bases from J, with 11 bases in between. Looked up from germline, CDR1 is SGHRS and CDR2 is YFSETQ. CDR3 length: 14 residues. CDR3 residues: CASSEDSYNSPLHF. CDR3 sequence (DNA): TGCGCCAGCTCGGAGGACAGCTATAATTCACCCCTCCACTTT.

The chain links TRBV7-9 to TRBJ1-2, with 7 bases fitting TRBD1. Trimming at V came to 3 bases and at J to 6 bases, leaving 4 bases not matched to a gene. The CDR3 spans 13 residues. Germline-derived CDR1 and CDR2 are SEHNR and FQNEAQ (reference sequence). CDR3 protein: CASSFNRGDGYTF. CDR3 DNA: TGTGCCAGCAGCTTTAACAGGGGCGATGGCTACACCTTC.

The chain employs TRBV7-9 and TRBJ2-7; no reliable D call. Germline V CDR1 and CDR2: SEHNR, FQNEAQ (reference sequence). Trimming stripped 2 bases from V and 3 bases from J, with 5 bases between. The CDR3 consists of 12 residues. For the CDR3, the DNA is TGTGCCAGCAGCTTACGGTACTACGAGCAGTACTTC. Translated: CASSLRYYEQYF.

This chain connects TRBV11-3 to TRBJ2-3, with 11 bases aligning to TRBD1. The CDR3 contains 15 residues. J was trimmed by 2 bases and V by 5 bases; bases with no gene match: 3. CDR1 is SGHNT and CDR2 is YENEEA in the germline V gene. The CDR3 sequence: CASSPGQGATDTQYF. The CDR3 DNA follows: TGTGCCAGCAGCCCAGGACAGGGGGCCACAGATACGCAGTATTTT.

This chain's CDR3 is CASSVRGGAFETQYF. CDR3 coding DNA: TGTGCCAGCAGCGTAAGGGGGGGGGCCTTCGAGACCCAGTACTTC. The V gene is TRBV9, the J gene TRBJ2-5, with D perhaps TRBD2 (7 bases). The CDR3 length is 15 residues. The V gene lost 1 base and the J gene lost 5 bases, with 15 bases spanning the gap. CDR1 is SGDLS, CDR2 YYNGEE, per germline.

The chain links TRBV24-1 to TRBJ1-3; TRBD1 aligns across 10 bases. The CDR3 loop spans 14 amino acids. J gave up 7 bases and V 9 bases, and 8 bases lay outside the gene matches. Germline loops: CDR1 KGHDR, CDR2 SFDVKD. CDR3 in amino acids: CATRGTGESNTIYF. The DNA of the CDR3 is TGTGCCACCCGGGGGACAGGGGAAAGCAACACCATATATTTT.

The chain links TRBV24-1 to TRBJ2-1, with 9 positions matching TRBD1. The V segment lost 9 bases and the J segment 4 bases; nucleotides outside the gene matches: 9. The CDR3 spans 15 residues. In germline, CDR1 is KGHDR, CDR2 SFDVKD. The CDR3 reads CATVSRGQGYNEQFF. The CDR3 region has the DNA TGTGCCACCGTCTCCCGGGGACAGGGATACAATGAGCAGTTCTTC.

The J gene is TRBJ1-4, the V gene TRBV5-8, with a weak D call TRBD1 (5 bases). V dropped 6 bases and J dropped 0 bases, with 15 bases sitting between them. Germline loops: CDR1 SGHTS, CDR2 YDEGEE. The CDR3 contains 16 residues. The CDR3 spells CASTTVWGATNEKLFF. The CDR3 DNA sequence: TGTGCCAGCACCACCGTTTGGGGGGCAACTAATGAAAAACTGTTTTTT.

The J gene is TRBJ2-3, the V gene TRBV27, with TRBD2 as a possible D gene (6 bases). The CDR3 covers 14 residues. Trimming cost V 5 bases and J 2 bases, with 11 bases left between them. The germline V gene encodes CDR1 MNHEY and CDR2 SMNVEV (reference sequence). CDR3 in DNA: TGTGCCAGCAGTAGGAGGGCACACACAGATACGCAGTATTTT. Translation gives CASSRRAHTDTQYF.

This CDR3 is CASSQDSITSYEQYF. The CDR3 bases are TGTGCCAGCAGCCAAGACAGTATTACTTCCTACGAGCAGTACTTC. The chain has TRBV11-1 and TRBJ2-7; tentative D call: TRBD1 (5 bases). Trimming removed 5 bases at V and 1 base at J, with 15 bases between. The CDR3 spans 15 residues. Germline values: CDR1 SGHAT, CDR2 FQDESV (reference sequence).

V is TRBV12-3 or TRBV12-4 and J is TRBJ1-1; D not resolved. The CDR3 is 13 amino acids. Trimming shortened V by 1 base and J by 2 bases, and 5 bases separated the two germline ends. The CDR3 coding sequence is TGTGCCAGCAGTTTAGGGGCTAACACTGAAGCTTTCTTT. It specifies CASSLGANTEAFF.

The table lists this clone with a count of one. The chain has TRBV5-1 and TRBJ2-3; TRBD2 is a possible D gene (6 bases). There are 16 residues in the CDR3. Trimming took 4 bases from V and 2 from J, leaving 17 bases between them. Germline CDR1 SGHRS, CDR2 YFSETQ. As DNA, the CDR3 is TGCGCCAGCAGCCCCCTTATTAGCGGCTCCACAGATACGCAGTATTTT. Its translation is CASSPLISGSTDTQYF.

J is TRBJ1-3 and V is TRBV6-6, with D hard to call. The CDR3 totals 14 residues. The V end lost 6 bases, the J end lost 0 bases, and 9 bases lay between the germline ends. CDR1 is MNHNY and CDR2 is SVGAGI in the germline V gene (reference sequence). The CDR3 DNA sequence: TGTGCCAGCAGACTCCTAAGCTCTGGAAACACCATATATTTT. It encodes CASRLLSSGNTIYF.

This clone showed up just once. The V gene is TRBV30, the J gene TRBJ2-3, with 8 nucleotides matching TRBD1. Germline trimming cut 1 base from V and 3 bases from J; bases unmatched to any gene: 9. CDR3 length: 16 amino acids. In germline, CDR1 is GTSNPN, CDR2 SVGIG (reference sequence). The DNA of the CDR3 is TGTGCCTGGAGTGCCCCCGGGACAGGAAAAACAGATACGCAGTATTTT. Its protein is CAWSAPGTGKTDTQYF.

The chain employs TRBV11-2 and TRBJ1-6; D possibly corresponds to TRBD1 (5 bases). V lost 8 bases and J 10 bases, leaving 15 bases between the germline ends. Looked up from germline, CDR1 is SGHAT and CDR2 is FQNNGV. CDR3 length: 13 amino acids. The CDR3 is CASPVRDSSPLHF. CDR3 DNA sequence: TGTGCCAGCCCCGTTAGAGACAGCTCACCCCTCCACTTT. The complete variable domain, with remaining parts taken from reference TRBV11-2 and TRBJ1-6, reads EAGVAQSPRYKIIEKRQSVAFWCNPISGHATLYWYQQILGQGPKLLIQFQNNGVVDDSQLPKDRFSAERLKGVDSTLKIQPAKLEDSAVYLCASPVRDSSPLHFGNGTRLTVT.

This chain links TRBV9 with TRBJ2-3; TRBD2 matches at 11 bases. CDR3 length: 16 residues. V shed 0 bases, J shed 8 bases, and the junction held 8 bases outside the gene matches. Germline values: CDR1 SGDLS, CDR2 YYNGEE. The CDR3 sequence: CASSVAGSGRVATQYF. For the CDR3, the DNA is TGTGCCAGCAGCGTAGCGGGTAGCGGGAGGGTTGCTACGCAGTATTTT.